This T cell receptor (beta chain) was found in a study of T-cell reconstitution after alpha-beta-depleted transplantation in children. The CDR3 runs to 17 residues. Trimming removed 1 base from V and 1 base from J; junction bases left unmatched: 8. Unique molecular identifiers were used to barcode this TCRbeta library. One entry per CDR3 protein, called by TCRdb with MiXCR from the PCR reads. The sample includes some 300,000 distinct CDR3 sequences, approximately 10% of them seen just once. This clonotype was obtained from a human donor who donated a stem cell graft to a child with acute lymphoblastic leukemia. The chain employs TRBV12-3 or TRBV12-4 and TRBJ1-1; 8 bases map to TRBD1. The material sequenced was PBMCs from the stem cell graft donor, taken from the stem cell graft. CDR3 nucleotide sequence: TGTGCCAGCAGTTTAGGTCCCGGGACAGGAACGAACACTGAAGCTTTCTTT. Translating it yields CASSLGPGTGTNTEAFF.